Listed here are 23 T cell receptor beta chains from one sample, sequenced in a study of early T cells in non-severe SARS-CoV-2 infection. MiXCR, run by TCRdb on the 5' RACE reads, gives a single entry per CDR3 protein. This table has about 60,000 distinct CDR3 sequences, 20% appearing once. The sequencing here drew on whole blood, taken at baseline. These TCRs come from an adult who was a healthcare worker with PCR-confirmed SARS-CoV-2 infection or an uninfected control (not recorded which).

This clonotype was seen only a few times. The rearrangement links TRBV29-1 to TRBJ1-2; no clear D. V lost 6 bases, J lost 2 bases, and 22 bases lay in between. The CDR3 totals 16 residues. Germline V gives CDR1 SQVTM, CDR2 ANQGSEA. The chain's CDR3 is CSVQTRGTGYNYGYTF. DNA of the CDR3: TGCAGCGTCCAAACTCGAGGAACGGGGTACAACTATGGCTACACCTTC. The full variable domain, completed using reference TRBV29-1 and TRBJ1-2, is SAVISQKPSRDICQRGTSLTIQCQVDSQVTMMFWYRQQPGQSLTLIATANQGSEATYESGFVIDKFPISRPNLTFSTLTVSNMSPEDSSIYLCSVQTRGTGYNYGYTFGSGTRLTVV.

This clonotype has more than one count but fewer than ten. The genes are TRBV3-1 and TRBJ2-6; D uncertain. Germline V gene sequence: CDR1 LGHDT, CDR2 YNNKEL (reference sequence). This CDR3 spans 16 amino acids. V was trimmed by 0 bases and J by 0 bases, leaving 6 bases between them. The DNA for the CDR3 is TGTGCCAGCAGCCAAGATTTGGTCTCTGGGGCCAACGTCCTGACTTTC. This sequence encodes CASSQDLVSGANVLTF.

There are a few counts of this clonotype. The V gene is TRBV20-1, the J gene TRBJ1-2; D ambiguous. The CDR3 sequence is 13 residues long. Germline loops: CDR1 DFQATT, CDR2 SNEGSKA (reference sequence). V was trimmed by 0 bases and J by 4 bases, leaving 9 bases between them. CDR3 amino acids: CSARDGTSYGYTF. CDR3 nucleotides: TGCAGTGCTAGAGATGGAACCAGCTATGGCTACACCTTC.

This clonotype was recorded once. The rearrangement links TRBV12-3 or TRBV12-4 to TRBJ2-7, with D possibly being TRBD1 or TRBD2 (6 bases each). The CDR3 totals 14 residues. V lost 6 bases to trimming and J lost 2 bases, with 14 bases between them. CDR3 sequence: CASRKDRGPYEQYF. CDR3 bases: TGTGCCAGCAGAAAGGATCGGGGGCCCTACGAGCAGTACTTC.

This chain links TRBV20-1 with TRBJ1-6; no clear D gene. V was cut by 1 base and J by 6 bases, with 4 bases left in between. Germline CDR1 and CDR2: DFQATT and SNEGSKA (reference sequence). The CDR3 runs to 12 residues. The CDR3 region is CSARGSNSPLHF. In DNA, the CDR3 is TGCAGTGCTAGAGGCAGTAATTCACCCCTCCACTTT.

This clonotype occurred a few times. This chain uses TRBV5-6 with TRBJ2-7; TRBD1 is a possible D gene (7 bases). V shed 4 bases and J shed 1 base, with 15 bases lying between them. CDR3 length equals 15 residues. Per the germline V gene, CDR1 is SGHDT and CDR2 is YYEEEE. The CDR3 bases are TGTGCCAGCAGCGGGGGGACAGCCCCATCCTACGAGCAGTACTTC. This translates into CASSGGTAPSYEQYF.

Here the CDR3 DNA reads TGCGCCAGCAGCAGTTCTAGCGGGGAGAGCTACAATGAGCAGTTCTTC. The encoded protein is CASSSSSGESYNEQFF. The chain links TRBV10-1 to TRBJ2-1, with TRBD2 matching 9 bases. The CDR3 sequence is 16 residues long. The ends lost 6 bases at V and 3 bases at J; junction bases unmatched: 9. Germline V CDR1 and CDR2: WNHNN, SYGVQD (reference sequence).

The V call is TRBV18, the J call TRBJ2-7; the D gene is possibly TRBD1 (5 bases). CDR3 length equals 14 residues. Trimming removed 3 bases at V and 1 base at J, with 10 bases between. Germline CDR1 and CDR2: KGHSH and LQKENI. CDR3 region: CASSPYDSSYEQYF. Here the CDR3 DNA reads TGTGCCAGCTCACCTTACGACAGTTCCTACGAGCAGTACTTC.

Only a few counts were recorded for this clonotype. The chain has TRBV18 and TRBJ1-3; D gene unclear. Trimming took off 6 bases at V and 0 bases at J, with 12 bases between the two ends. Germline CDR1 and CDR2: KGHSH and LQKENI. The CDR3 has 15 amino acids. DNA for the CDR3: TGTGCCAGCTCCCCTGGTGCTAGCTCTGGAAACACCATATATTTT. This sequence encodes CASSPGASSGNTIYF.

This clonotype was seen only a few times. The V and J genes are TRBV12-5 and TRBJ2-1; 10 nucleotides line up with TRBD1. The CDR3 consists of 15 residues. V shed 7 bases and J 4 bases; nucleotides not matched to a gene: 7. Germline V gene sequence: CDR1 LGHNT, CDR2 FRNRAP. Here the CDR3 DNA reads TGTGCTAGTGACGGACAGGGGGAAGTTTACAATGAGCAGTTCTTC. Translating gives CASDGQGEVYNEQFF.

At least ten counts were recorded for this clonotype. The chain links TRBV7-9 to TRBJ2-1; D is unclear. Trimming stripped 7 bases from V and 8 bases from J, with 12 bases between. CDR3 length: 12 residues. The germline V gene encodes CDR1 SEHNR and CDR2 FQNEAQ (reference sequence). CDR3: CASKEQMDEQFF. CDR3 DNA sequence: TGTGCCAGCAAGGAACAGATGGATGAGCAGTTCTTC.

There are a few counts of this clonotype. V gene TRBV9 combines with J gene TRBJ2-7, with 7 bases lining up with TRBD1. Germline V lookup: CDR1 SGDLS, CDR2 YYNGEE. The V gene end was trimmed by 1 base and the J gene end by 1 base; junction bases not matched to a gene: 2. The CDR3 length is 14 residues. The DNA of the CDR3 is TGTGCCAGCAGCGTAAAGGGACAGTCCTACGAGCAGTACTTC. This codes for CASSVKGQSYEQYF.

The chain combines TRBV12-5 with TRBJ1-2; D is perhaps TRBD1 (6 bases). Trimming stripped 5 bases from V and 4 bases from J, with 11 bases between. Germline loops: CDR1 LGHNT, CDR2 FRNRAP. The CDR3 consists of 13 residues. In DNA form, the CDR3 reads TGTGCTAGTGGTACTACAGGGTCCTATGGCTACACCTTC. Protein: CASGTTGSYGYTF. The full variable domain, rest sourced from reference TRBV12-5 and TRBJ1-2, is DARVTQTPRHKVTEMGQEVTMRCQPILGHNTVFWYRQTMMQGLELLAYFRNRAPLDDSGMPKDRFSAEMPDATLATLKIQPSEPRDSAVYFCASGTTGSYGYTFGSGTRLTVV.

The chain carries TRBV29-1 and TRBJ2-2; possible D gene TRBD1, 6 bases. The CDR3 runs 13 residues. Trimming cost V 2 bases and J 4 bases, with 8 bases left between them. The germline CDR1 and CDR2 sequences are SQVTM and ANQGSEA. Here the CDR3 reads CSVENRVTGELFF. As DNA, the CDR3 is TGCAGCGTTGAAAACAGGGTCACCGGGGAGCTGTTTTTT.

The chain is built from TRBV3-1 and TRBJ1-1; D may be TRBD1 (6 bases). CDR1 is LGHDT and CDR2 is YNNKEL in the germline V gene (reference sequence). The length of the CDR3 is 16 residues. V lost 1 base and J 6 bases, leaving 18 bases between the germline ends. The DNA for the CDR3 is TGTGCCAGCAGCCAAGCGGCTACCCCCTGGACAGCTGAAGCTTTCTTT. Its translation is CASSQAATPWTAEAFF.

As DNA, the CDR3 is TGTGCCATCAGCTCCCGCGGGGATGAGCAGTTCTTC. It encodes CAISSRGDEQFF. This chain uses TRBV10-3 with TRBJ2-1; weak D call: TRBD2 (6 bases). Germline loops: CDR1 ENHRY, CDR2 SYGVKD. The CDR3 has 12 residues. Trimming shortened V by 6 bases and J by 8 bases, and 11 bases separated the two germline ends.

The chain joins TRBV19 to TRBJ2-4; 8 bases fit TRBD1. V lost 6 bases, J lost 4 bases, and 20 bases stayed unmatched. The length of the CDR3 is 19 residues. Germline CDR1 reads LNHDA; CDR2 reads SQIVND (reference sequence). CDR3 sequence (DNA): TGTGCCAGTAGCCCCCGGGGGACAGGCTCTGGGGTTGTGAAAAACATTCAGTACTTC. Its translation: CASSPRGTGSGVVKNIQYF.

The V gene is TRBV11-2, the J gene TRBJ2-1; D not certain. The ends were cut back, 5 bases at V and 8 bases at J, with 10 bases in the middle. The CDR3 is made up of 12 amino acids. The germline gives CDR1 SGHAT, CDR2 FQNNGV. The CDR3 here is CASSPLWYEQFF. In nucleotides, the CDR3 is TGTGCCAGCAGCCCCCTCTGGTATGAGCAGTTCTTC.

This chain links TRBV7-8 with TRBJ2-3; 7 positions agree with TRBD2. Trimming took 6 bases from V and 5 from J; bases not matched to a gene: 14. This CDR3 is 16 amino acids long. Per germline, CDR1 SGHVS and CDR2 FQNEAQ. For the CDR3, the DNA is TGTGCCAGCAGGATATCGGGGGGAGTCGGGGAAGATACGCAGTATTTT. Translated: CASRISGGVGEDTQYF.

This clonotype was recorded a few times. This CDR3 is CASSYKGQETQYF. The CDR3 DNA reads as TGTGCCAGCAGTTATAAGGGTCAAGAGACCCAGTACTTC. The chain joins TRBV12-3 or TRBV12-4 to TRBJ2-5; no clear D gene. The CDR3 is 13 residues long. V lost 4 bases, J lost 2 bases, and 8 bases lay in between.

The table lists this clonotype with many counts. This chain uses TRBV29-1 with TRBJ2-5, with D perhaps matching TRBD2 (6 bases). CDR3 length equals 14 residues. Trimming cost V 8 bases and J 4 bases, with 20 bases left between them. Germline CDR1 reads SQVTM; CDR2 reads ANQGSEA. As DNA, the CDR3 is TGCAGCTACCGGGACGCCGGGGGACGAGAGACCCAGTACTTC. Protein: CSYRDAGGRETQYF.

V is TRBV28 and J is TRBJ2-7; no definite D call. With 6 bases removed from V and 3 bases from J, the gap between germline ends came to 6 bases. The CDR3 runs to 11 residues. Germline V gene data show CDR1 as MDHEN and CDR2 as SYDVKM. The CDR3 DNA reads TGTGCCAGCAGAGCCCTCTACGAGCAGTACTTC. It translates to CASRALYEQYF.

This clonotype turned up a few times. The chain has TRBV3-1 and TRBJ1-4; no firm D call. The CDR3 sequence is 15 residues long. V lost 1 base and J 4 bases, leaving 10 bases between the germline ends. Germline values: CDR1 LGHDT, CDR2 YNNKEL (reference sequence). CDR3: CASSQGAGNNEKLFF. The CDR3 DNA follows: TGTGCCAGCAGCCAAGGGGCAGGAAATAATGAAAAACTGTTTTTT.